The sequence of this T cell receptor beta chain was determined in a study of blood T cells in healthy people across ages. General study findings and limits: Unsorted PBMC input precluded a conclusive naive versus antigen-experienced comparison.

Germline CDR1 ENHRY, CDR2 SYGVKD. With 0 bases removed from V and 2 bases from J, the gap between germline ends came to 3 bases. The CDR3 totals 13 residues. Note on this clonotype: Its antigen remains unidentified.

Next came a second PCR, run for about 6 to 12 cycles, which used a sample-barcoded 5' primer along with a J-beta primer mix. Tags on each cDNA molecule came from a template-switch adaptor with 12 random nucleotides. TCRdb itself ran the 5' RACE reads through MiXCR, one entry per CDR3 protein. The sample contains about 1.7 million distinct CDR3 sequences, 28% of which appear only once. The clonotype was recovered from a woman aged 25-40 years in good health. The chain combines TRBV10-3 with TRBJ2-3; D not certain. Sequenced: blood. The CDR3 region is CAISESLTDTQYF. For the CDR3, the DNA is TGTGCCATCAGTGAGTCGCTCACAGATACGCAGTATTTT.